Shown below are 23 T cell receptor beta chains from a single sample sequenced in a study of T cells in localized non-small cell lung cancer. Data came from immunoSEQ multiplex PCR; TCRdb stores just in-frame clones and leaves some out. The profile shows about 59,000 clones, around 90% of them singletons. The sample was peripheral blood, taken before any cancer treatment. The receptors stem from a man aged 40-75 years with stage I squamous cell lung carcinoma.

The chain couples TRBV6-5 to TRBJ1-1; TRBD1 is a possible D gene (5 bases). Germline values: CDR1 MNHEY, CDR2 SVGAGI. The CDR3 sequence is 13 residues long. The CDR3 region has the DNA TGTGCAAGCTCGGGGGGGTCGGACACTGAAGCTTTCTTT. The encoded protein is CASSGGSDTEAFF.

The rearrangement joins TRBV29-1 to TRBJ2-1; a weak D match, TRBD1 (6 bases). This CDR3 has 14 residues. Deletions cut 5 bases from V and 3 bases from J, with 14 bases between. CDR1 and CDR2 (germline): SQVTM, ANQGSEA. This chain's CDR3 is CSVPDAGDYNEQFF. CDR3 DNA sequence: TGCAGCGTTCCGGACGCAGGGGACTACAATGAGCAGTTCTTC.

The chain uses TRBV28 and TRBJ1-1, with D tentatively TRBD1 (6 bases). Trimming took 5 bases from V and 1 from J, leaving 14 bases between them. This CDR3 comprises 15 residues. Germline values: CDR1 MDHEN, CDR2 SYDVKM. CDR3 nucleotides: TGTGCCAGCAGTCCGGCGACAGGCGCGAACACTGAAGCTTTCTTT. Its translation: CASSPATGANTEAFF.

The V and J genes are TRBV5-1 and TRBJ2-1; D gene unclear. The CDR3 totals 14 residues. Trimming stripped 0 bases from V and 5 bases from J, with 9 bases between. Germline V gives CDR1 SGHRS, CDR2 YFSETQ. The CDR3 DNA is TGCGCCAGCAGCTTGGCCGGAATGAACAATGAGCAGTTCTTC. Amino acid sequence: CASSLAGMNNEQFF.

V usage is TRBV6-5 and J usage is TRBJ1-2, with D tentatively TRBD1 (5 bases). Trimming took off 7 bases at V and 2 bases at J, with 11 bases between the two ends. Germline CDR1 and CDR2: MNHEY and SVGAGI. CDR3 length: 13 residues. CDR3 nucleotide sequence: TGTGCCAGCATGACCAGGGAGAACTATGGCTACACCTTC. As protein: CASMTRENYGYTF.

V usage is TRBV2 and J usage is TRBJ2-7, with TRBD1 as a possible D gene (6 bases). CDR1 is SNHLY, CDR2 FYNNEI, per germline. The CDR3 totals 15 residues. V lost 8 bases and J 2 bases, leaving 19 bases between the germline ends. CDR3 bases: TGTGCCAGCGGCTTAACAGGGTCAGGAGCCTACGAGCAGTACTTC. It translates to CASGLTGSGAYEQYF.

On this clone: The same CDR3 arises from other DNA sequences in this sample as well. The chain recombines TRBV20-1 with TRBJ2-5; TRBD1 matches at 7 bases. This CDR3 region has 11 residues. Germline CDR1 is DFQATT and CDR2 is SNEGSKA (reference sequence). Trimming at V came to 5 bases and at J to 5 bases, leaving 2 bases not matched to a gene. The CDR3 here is CSADRDETQYF. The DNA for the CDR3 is TGCAGTGCTGACAGGGACGAGACCCAGTACTTC.

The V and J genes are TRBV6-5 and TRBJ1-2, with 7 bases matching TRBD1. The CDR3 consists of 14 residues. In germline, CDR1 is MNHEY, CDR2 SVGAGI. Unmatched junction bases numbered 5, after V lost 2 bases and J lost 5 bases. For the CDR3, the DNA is TGTGCCAGCAGTTACGGGCAGGGGGTATATGGCTACACCTTC. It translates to CASSYGQGVYGYTF.

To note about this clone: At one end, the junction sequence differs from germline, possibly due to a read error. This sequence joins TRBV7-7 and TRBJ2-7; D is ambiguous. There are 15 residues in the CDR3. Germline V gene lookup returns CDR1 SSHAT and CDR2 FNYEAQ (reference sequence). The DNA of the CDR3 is TGTGCTAGCAGCTTAGGTCAGCCCCCGTCCTACGAGCAGTACTTC. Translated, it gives CASSLGQPPSYEQYF.

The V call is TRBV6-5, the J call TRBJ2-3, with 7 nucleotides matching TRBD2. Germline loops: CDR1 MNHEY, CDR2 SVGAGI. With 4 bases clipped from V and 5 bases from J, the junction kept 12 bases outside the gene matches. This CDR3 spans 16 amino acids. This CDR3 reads CASSFTGGSGGDTQYF. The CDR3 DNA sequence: TGTGCCAGCAGTTTCACCGGCGGGAGTGGGGGAGATACGCAGTATTTT.

The CDR3 protein is CASSEGQPYYEQYF. The CDR3 bases are TGTGCCAGCAGTGAGGGCCAACCTTACTACGAGCAGTACTTC. The chain combines TRBV25-1 with TRBJ2-7; D is ambiguous. Per germline, CDR1 MGHDK and CDR2 SYGVNS. The CDR3 totals 14 residues. Trimming removed 3 bases from V and 3 bases from J, with 12 bases in between.

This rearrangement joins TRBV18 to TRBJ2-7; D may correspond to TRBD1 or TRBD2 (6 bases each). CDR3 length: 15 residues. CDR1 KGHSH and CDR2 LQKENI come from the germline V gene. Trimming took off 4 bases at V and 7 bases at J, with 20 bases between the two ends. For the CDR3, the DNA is TGTGCCAGCTCACTCTGGGACTTGGGGGCGGGTGAGCAGTACTTC. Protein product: CASSLWDLGAGEQYF.

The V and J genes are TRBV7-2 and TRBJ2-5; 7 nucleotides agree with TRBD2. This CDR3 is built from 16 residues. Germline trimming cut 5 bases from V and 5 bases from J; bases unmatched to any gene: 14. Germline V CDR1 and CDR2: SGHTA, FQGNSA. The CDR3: CASSNSLAEARETQYF. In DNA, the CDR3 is TGTGCCAGCAGCAACAGTCTAGCGGAGGCGCGGGAGACCCAGTACTTC.

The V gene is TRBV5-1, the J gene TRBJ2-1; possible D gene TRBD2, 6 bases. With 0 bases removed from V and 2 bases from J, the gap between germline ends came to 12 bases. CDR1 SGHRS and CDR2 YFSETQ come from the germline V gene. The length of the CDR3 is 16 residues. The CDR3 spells CASSLGGAGTYNEQFF. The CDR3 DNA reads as TGCGCCAGCAGCTTGGGGGGAGCGGGTACCTACAATGAGCAGTTCTTC.

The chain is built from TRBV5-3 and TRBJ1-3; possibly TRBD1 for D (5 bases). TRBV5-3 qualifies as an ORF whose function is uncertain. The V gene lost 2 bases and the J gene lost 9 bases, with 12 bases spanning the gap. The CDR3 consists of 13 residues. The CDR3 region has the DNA TGTGCCAGAAGCTTAGGGGACGAAGGCACCATATATTTT. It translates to CARSLGDEGTIYF.

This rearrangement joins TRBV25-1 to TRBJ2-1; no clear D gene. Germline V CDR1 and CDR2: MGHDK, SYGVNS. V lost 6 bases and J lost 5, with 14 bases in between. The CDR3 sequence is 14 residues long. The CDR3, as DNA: TGTGCCAGCAGAACATCCCGGGTCGACAATGAGCAGTTCTTC. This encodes CASRTSRVDNEQFF.

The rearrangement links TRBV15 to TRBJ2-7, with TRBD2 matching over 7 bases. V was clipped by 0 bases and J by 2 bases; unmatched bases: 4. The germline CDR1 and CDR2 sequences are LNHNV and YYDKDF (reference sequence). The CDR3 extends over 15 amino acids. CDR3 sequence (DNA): TGTGCCACCAGCAGAGAGAAGGGACTAACCTACGAGCAGTACTTC. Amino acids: CATSREKGLTYEQYF.

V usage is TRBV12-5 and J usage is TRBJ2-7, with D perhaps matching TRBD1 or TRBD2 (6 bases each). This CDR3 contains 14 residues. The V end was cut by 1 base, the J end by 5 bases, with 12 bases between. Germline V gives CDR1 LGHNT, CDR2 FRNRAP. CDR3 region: CASGLERGRNEQYF. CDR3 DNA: TGTGCTAGTGGTTTGGAACGGGGGCGAAACGAGCAGTACTTC.

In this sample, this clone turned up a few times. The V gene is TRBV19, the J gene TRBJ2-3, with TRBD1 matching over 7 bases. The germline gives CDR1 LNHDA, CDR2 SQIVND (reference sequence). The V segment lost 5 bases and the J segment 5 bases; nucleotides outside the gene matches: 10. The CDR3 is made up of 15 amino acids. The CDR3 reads CASSFYRGNRDTQYF. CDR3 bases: TGTGCCAGTAGTTTCTACAGGGGAAATAGAGATACGCAGTATTTT.

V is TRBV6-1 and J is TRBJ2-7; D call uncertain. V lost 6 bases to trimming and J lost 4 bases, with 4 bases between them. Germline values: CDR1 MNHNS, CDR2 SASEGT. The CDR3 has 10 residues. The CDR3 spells CASRLYEQYF. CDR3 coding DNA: TGTGCCAGCAGGCTTTACGAGCAGTACTTC.

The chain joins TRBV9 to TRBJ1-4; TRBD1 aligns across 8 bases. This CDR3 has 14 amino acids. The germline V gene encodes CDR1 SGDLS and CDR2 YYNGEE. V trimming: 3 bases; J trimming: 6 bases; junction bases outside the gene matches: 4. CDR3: CASSARGQDEKLFF. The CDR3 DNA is TGTGCCAGCAGCGCCCGGGGACAGGATGAAAAACTGTTTTTT.

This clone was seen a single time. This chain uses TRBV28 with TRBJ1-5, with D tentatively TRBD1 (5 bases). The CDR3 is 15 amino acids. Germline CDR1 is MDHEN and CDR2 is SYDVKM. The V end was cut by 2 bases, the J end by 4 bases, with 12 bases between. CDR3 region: CASSLAPTVNQPQHF. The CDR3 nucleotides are TGTGCCAGCAGTTTAGCCCCGACAGTTAATCAGCCCCAGCATTTT.

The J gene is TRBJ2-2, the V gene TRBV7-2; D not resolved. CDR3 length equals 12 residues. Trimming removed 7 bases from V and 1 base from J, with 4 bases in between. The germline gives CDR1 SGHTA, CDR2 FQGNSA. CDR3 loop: CASIRNTGELFF. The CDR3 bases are TGTGCCAGCATTAGGAACACCGGGGAGCTGTTTTTT.